Each of the 7 T cell receptor beta chains below was sequenced from the same sample in a study of blood T cell repertoires in COVID-19. This table comes from immunoSEQ multiplex PCR, and its TCRdb copy is limited to in-frame clones, with some not included. The sample lists tens of thousands of clones, 70% to 90% occurring once. The sequenced sample consisted of peripheral blood. The receptors here all came from a man in his 70s with active COVID-19.

This chain uses TRBV25-1 with TRBJ1-5; 11 bases are shared with TRBD1. Per the germline V gene, CDR1 is MGHDK and CDR2 is SYGVNS. The CDR3 length is 17 residues. Losses at the gene ends were 4 bases for V and 6 bases for J; bases not matched to a gene: 11. The CDR3 DNA sequence: TGTGCCAGCAGTGGGGGAATTGGACAGGGGGCAAGTCAGCCCCAGCATTTT. It encodes CASSGGIGQGASQPQHF.

V and J are TRBV3-1 (or the pseudogene TRBV3-2) and TRBJ2-1; D perhaps matches TRBD1 (6 bases). The V end lost 0 bases, the J end lost 8 bases, and 20 bases lay between the germline ends. Germline lookup yields CDR1 LGHDT and CDR2 YNNKEL (reference sequence). This CDR3 is built from 17 residues. CDR3 DNA: TGTGCCAGCAGCCAAGATCGGACAGTCCCCGGGTTTGATGAGCAGTTCTTC. This encodes CASSQDRTVPGFDEQFF.

The rearrangement joins TRBV2 to TRBJ2-1; D is perhaps TRBD2 (6 bases). With 2 bases removed from V and 9 bases from J, the gap between germline ends came to 11 bases. Looked up from germline, CDR1 is SNHLY and CDR2 is FYNNEI. The CDR3 consists of 13 residues. CDR3 DNA: TGTGCCAGCAGTGAATTGGGGGGAGGTGAGCAGTTCTTC. Translation gives CASSELGGGEQFF.

This clone was found once. The chain couples TRBV21-1 to TRBJ2-3; the table's D call, TRBD2, was not checked against the DNA. TRBV21-1 is assigned pseudogene status. The CDR3 sequence is 9 residues long. The CDR3 protein is CATSDTQYF. Written as DNA, the CDR3 is TGTGCCACCTCAGATACGCAGTATTTT.

The V gene is TRBV6-5, the J gene TRBJ2-1; 7 bases match TRBD1. From germline, CDR1 is MNHEY and CDR2 SVGAGI. Unmatched junction bases numbered 16, after V lost 2 bases and J lost 12 bases. The CDR3 runs 16 residues. The CDR3 coding sequence is TGTGCCAGCAGTTACGCGAATACGGGGACAGCCCGCCGGCAGTTCTTC. It is translated as CASSYANTGTARRQFF.

The chain links TRBV19 to TRBJ2-2; 7 nucleotides agree with TRBD1. J lost 5 bases, V lost 3 bases, and 6 bases had no gene match. Germline V gene lookup returns CDR1 LNHDA and CDR2 SQIVND (reference sequence). The CDR3 totals 15 residues. CDR3 sequence: CASSMTGWDTGELFF. The CDR3 region has the DNA TGTGCCAGTAGTATGACAGGGTGGGATACCGGGGAGCTGTTTTTT.

The chain couples TRBV4-2 to TRBJ1-4; D is possibly TRBD1 (5 bases). Trimming shortened V by 1 base and J by 5 bases, and 14 bases separated the two germline ends. CDR1 is LGHNA and CDR2 is YNFKEQ in the germline V gene. The CDR3 covers 16 residues. Written as DNA, the CDR3 is TGTGCCAGCAGCCAAGGACGGGCAGGGCACAATGAAAAACTGTTTTTT. As protein: CASSQGRAGHNEKLFF.